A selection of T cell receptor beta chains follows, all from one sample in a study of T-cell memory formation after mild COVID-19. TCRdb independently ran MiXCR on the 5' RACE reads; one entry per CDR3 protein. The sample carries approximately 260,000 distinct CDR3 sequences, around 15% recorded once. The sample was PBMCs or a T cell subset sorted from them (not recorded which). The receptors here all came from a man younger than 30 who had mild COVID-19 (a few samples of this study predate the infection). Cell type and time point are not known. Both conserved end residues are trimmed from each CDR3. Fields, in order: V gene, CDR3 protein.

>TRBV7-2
ASSLVGRDSPLH
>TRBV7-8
ASSVRAFGNQPQH
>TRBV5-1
ASSPGLAGSADTQY
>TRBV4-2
ASSQELLRTGYGYT
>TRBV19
ASSIGTSPGPEQF
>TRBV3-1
ASSQSPDSPYGYT
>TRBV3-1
ASSQVPAQETQY
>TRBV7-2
ASSSAVGTQY
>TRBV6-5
ASSYSGQTGGSPLH
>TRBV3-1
ASSQATRSDEQF
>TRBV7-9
ASTPWGVYGYT
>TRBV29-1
SVRLYLRVNEQF
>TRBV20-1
SASQGGSSYNSPLH
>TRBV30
AWSVRGGMNYEQY
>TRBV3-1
ASSPQGRVNYNEQF
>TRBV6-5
ASSYSTADNEQF
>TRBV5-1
ASTEPSGATTDTQY
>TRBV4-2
ASSQAASGGSTDTQY
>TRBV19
ASSPWEDTQY
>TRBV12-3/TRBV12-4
ASSLVFNEQF
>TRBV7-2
ATQEGGLPHNEQF
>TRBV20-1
RVSPGTGGTEAF
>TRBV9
ASSPMGIDTGELF
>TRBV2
ASRPGQGIARNYGYT
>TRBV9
ASSVGGAKNIQY
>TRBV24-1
ATSDASGGNEQF
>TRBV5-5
ASSWVGAGGEKLF
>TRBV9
ASSRNRDRITEAF
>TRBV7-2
ASSLGWGADTQY
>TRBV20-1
SALNPAGVSYEQY
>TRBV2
ASSERNSWETQY
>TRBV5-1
ASSPRWAGELF
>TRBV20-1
SARDRLTSWGGLADPSYEQY
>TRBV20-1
SARAGSSNQPQH
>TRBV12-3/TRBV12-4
ASSFRRMLGLYGYT
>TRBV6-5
ASKDRKVTEAF
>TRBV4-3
ASSQDGGGGYGYT
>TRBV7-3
ASSLTPGTSGATDTQY
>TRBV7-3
ASSTGPLETQY